This TCR beta chain was identified during a study of regulatory T cells in long-lasting Graves disease. Study at large: Antithyroid drugs had been taken by newly diagnosed Graves' patients for under 3 months. Study-level findings and limits: Favoring TRBV28, TRBJ1-2 and TRBJ2-5 was a feature seen in persistent disease.

Documented time point: newly diagnosed GD, antithyroid drugs for less than 3 months. PBMC RNA served as the TCR library source. Regarding this clonotype: Its target is not known.

The V and J ends lost 6 bases and 4 bases, in that order; junction bases with no gene match: 3. The CDR3 totals 16 residues. Arm-PCR of CDR3 regions with iRepertoire HTBI primers generated TCR beta libraries. TCRdb independently ran MiXCR on the multiplex PCR reads; one entry per CDR3 protein. The sample lists 500,000 or so distinct CDR3 sequences, 15% to 20% seen once, with roughly 25% in the top ten. The data also belong to a second study, concerning T cells in Graves' hyperthyroidism and ophthalmopathy. That source reports: The primer set for the first-round RT-PCR of the TCR CDR3 was HTBI.

J is TRBJ2-2 and V is TRBV12-3 or TRBV12-4, with 15 bases matching TRBD2. This receptor was identified in a woman aged 35-65 years with Graves disease. The sample consisted of peripheral blood mononuclear cells (PBMCs), taken at new diagnosis, from a patient treated with antithyroid drugs. The chain's CDR3 is CASSRTSGGATGELFF. CDR3 in DNA: TGTGCCAGCAGCCGGACTAGCGGGGGGGCCACCGGGGAGCTGTTTTTT.